This T cell receptor (beta chain) was recovered during a study of identical twins. Template switching added a universal primer site, and cDNA bore unique molecular identifiers. TCRdb re-called the 5' RACE reads with MiXCR, one entry per CDR3 protein. The data hold 650,000 to 800,000 distinct CDR3 sequences, with 8% to 9% observed a single time. Germline CDR1 and CDR2: SGHRS and YFSETQ. The CDR3 contains 13 residues. With V trimmed by 5 bases and J by 8 bases, 7 bases remained unmatched. Whole-study findings and limits: The abundant beta clonotypes from cord blood had fewer insertions, and memory repertoires had none of this. Interpretation of the results relied on cross-sectional statistical analysis and not on following the same donors. Out-of-frame alpha sequences common to twins exhibited an excess of low generation probability.

This clonotype turned up a few times. What it recognizes is unknown. The data also belong to a second study, concerning yellow fever vaccine responses in identical twins.

The receptor comes from a woman aged 18 to 35 in good health. The sequencing input was PBMCs. The chain has TRBV5-1 and TRBJ1-2, with 9 positions matching TRBD1. This chain's CDR3 is CASSYTGGDGYTF. The DNA of the CDR3 is TGCGCCAGCAGTTATACAGGGGGCGACGGCTACACCTTC.